This T cell receptor (beta chain) was documented in a study of human T cells and chemical hapten exposure. The overall study: Sensitization was performed using 2% DPC on an approximately 2 cm by approximately 2 cm upper inner arm skin site.

Time point defined: patch test 1, 2 weeks after DPC sensitization. The sample's treatment: therapeutic diphenylcyclopropenone sensitization with weekly scalp DPC. The CDR3 consists of 17 residues. Germline V gene data show CDR1 as KGHSH and CDR2 as LQKENI. V lost 1 base and J 3 bases, leaving 16 bases between the germline ends. In its sample, this clonotype was seen many times. Its antigen is undetermined. Whole-study results and caveats: Donors' alopecia may make their immune response differ from healthy people's. Patch test score was positively correlated with the counts of TCRs that had expanded at PT1.

Original methodology: The median was about 100,000 TCRs per sample, ranging about 23,224 to 690,600. One entry per CDR3 protein, called by TCRdb with MiXCR from the RACE reads. For this entry, the V and J calls and clone size follow TCRdb and not the study's own pipeline. Altogether over 14,000 distinct CDR3 sequences are present, around 17% being singletons, with the ten largest covering 7.2%. The source of this sequence is a woman in her 30s with alopecia areata. Some clones in this sample may be carry-over from other donors' samples. The chain carries TRBV18 and TRBJ1-5; unclear D gene. Sequenced material: whole blood, taken in connection with sensitization to the hapten diphenylcyclopropenone (DPC). The CDR3: CASSPLPFGVFNQPQHF. The CDR3 nucleotides are TGTGCCAGCTCACCACTCCCCTTCGGAGTGTTCAATCAGCCCCAGCATTTT.